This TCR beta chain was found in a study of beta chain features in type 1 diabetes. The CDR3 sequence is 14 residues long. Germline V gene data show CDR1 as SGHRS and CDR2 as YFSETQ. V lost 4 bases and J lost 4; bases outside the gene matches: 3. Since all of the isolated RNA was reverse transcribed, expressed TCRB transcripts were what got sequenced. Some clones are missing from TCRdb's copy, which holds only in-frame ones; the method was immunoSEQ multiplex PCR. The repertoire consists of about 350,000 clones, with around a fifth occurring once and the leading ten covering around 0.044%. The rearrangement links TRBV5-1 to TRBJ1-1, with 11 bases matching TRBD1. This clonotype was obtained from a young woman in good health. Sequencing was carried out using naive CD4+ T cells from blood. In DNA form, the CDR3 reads TGCGCCAGCAGCGCCGGGACAGGGGGCACTGAAGCTTTCTTT. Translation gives CASSAGTGGTEAFF.